This entry describes one T cell receptor (beta chain). This entry is derived from a study of blood T cell repertoires in COVID-19. In the original processing: Counts of nucleated cells, estimated from reference gene primer amplification, were obtained. Measured with immunoSEQ multiplex PCR; TCRdb has only the in-frame clones, and not every one. V, J and clone size were drawn from that table, and D and trimming were deduced from the DNA. The repertoire holds tens of thousands of clones, with approximately 88% as singletons. The germline V gene encodes CDR1 SGHRS and CDR2 YFSETQ. Trimming cost V 3 bases and J 5 bases, with 2 bases left between them. CDR3 length equals 11 residues.

Source material: peripheral blood. The V call is TRBV5-1, the J call TRBJ2-2; D not resolved. The clonotype was recovered from a woman aged 60-70 years with acute or convalescent COVID-19. This CDR3 is CASSSTGELFF. DNA of the CDR3: TGCGCCAGCAGCTCGACCGGGGAGCTGTTTTTT.